This TCR beta chain was recorded in a study of blood T cell repertoires in COVID-19. On the study more broadly: From the United States, Italy and Spain came samples of acute and convalescent COVID-19.

The repertoire was sequenced with immunoSEQ multiplex PCR; TCRdb's copy has only in-frame clones and lacks some. The sample records fewer than 400,000 clones, over 80% being singletons. This CDR3 contains 12 residues. Germline V gene sequence: CDR1 MDHEN, CDR2 SYDVKM. With 5 bases removed from V and 14 bases from J, the gap between germline ends came to 13 bases. Across roughly 25 US areas, participants ranged in age from about 18 to 90 years. Each participant's cohort was designated according to participant-reported clinical history. Two consecutive negative NP/OP PCR tests, clearance, or resolved symptoms defined Cohort 3 recovery.

V gene TRBV28 combines with J gene TRBJ1-6; perhaps TRBD1 as D (5 bases). This clonotype was sampled from a woman under 30 who had recovered from COVID-19. Material for sequencing was PBMCs or T cells enriched from blood (not recorded which). For the CDR3, the DNA is TGTGCCAGCAGTCCAGGGCGCAGCACCCTCCACTTT. Translated, it gives CASSPGRSTLHF.